Each of the 14 T cell receptor beta chains below was sequenced from the same sample in a study of blood T cell repertoires in COVID-19. Generated by immunoSEQ multiplex PCR, the TCRdb table keeps only in-frame clones and is missing some. The data contain 300,000 to 450,000 clones, 87% of them singletons. The sample was peripheral blood. The receptor set was obtained from a woman aged 25-40 years with COVID-19, enrolled during active disease.

V and J are TRBV6-5 and TRBJ1-2; TRBD1 agrees at 10 bases. V lost 5 bases, J lost 4 bases, and 4 bases stayed unmatched. This CDR3 has 14 residues. Germline V gene sequence: CDR1 MNHEY, CDR2 SVGAGI. The CDR3 is CASSPTGGVYGYTF. The CDR3 coding sequence is TGTGCCAGCAGTCCGACAGGGGGCGTCTATGGCTACACCTTC.

This clone occurred once. The rearrangement links TRBV30 to TRBJ1-6, with 7 bases lining up with TRBD1. The CDR3 is 15 residues long. With 2 bases clipped from V and 7 bases from J, the junction kept 8 bases outside the gene matches. The germline CDR1 and CDR2 sequences are GTSNPN and SVGIG (reference sequence). This CDR3 reads CAWSPGTVKNSPLHF. In DNA, the CDR3 is TGTGCCTGGAGTCCCGGGACAGTGAAAAATTCACCCCTCCACTTT.

This clone appeared once. This chain links TRBV7-3 with TRBJ1-2; D perhaps matches TRBD1 (5 bases). Germline CDR1 reads SGHTA; CDR2 reads FQGTGA. The CDR3 is 15 residues long. Trimming left V 0 bases short and J 6 bases short, with 14 bases between. The CDR3 bases are TGTGCCAGCAGCTTAACGGTAATTCGGGGGGATGGCTACACCTTC. This sequence encodes CASSLTVIRGDGYTF.

The chain combines TRBV19 with TRBJ2-2; TRBD1 agrees at 7 bases. J gave up 5 bases and V 5 bases, and 5 bases lay outside the gene matches. The CDR3 totals 14 residues. Germline V gives CDR1 LNHDA, CDR2 SQIVND (reference sequence). CDR3 sequence reads: CASSDRAGTGELFF. CDR3 DNA: TGTGCCAGTAGTGACAGGGCAGGTACCGGGGAGCTGTTTTTT.

The rearrangement joins TRBV19 to TRBJ2-7, with D maybe TRBD2 (5 bases). This CDR3 has 13 residues. Trimming pared 5 bases from V and 6 bases from J, leaving 14 bases between. CDR1 and CDR2 (germline): LNHDA, SQIVND (reference sequence). The CDR3 sequence is CASSSLVGSEQYF. In nucleotides, the CDR3 is TGTGCCAGTAGTTCGCTTGTGGGGAGCGAGCAGTACTTC.

The chain uses TRBV18 and TRBJ1-6, with TRBD1 identical over 9 bases. J gave up 9 bases and V 8 bases, and 11 bases lay outside the gene matches. From germline, CDR1 is KGHSH and CDR2 LQKENI. The CDR3 has 15 residues. The CDR3, as DNA: TGTGCCAGCCGAATCGCCGGGACAGGGTTTTCACCCCTCCACTTT. Translation gives CASRIAGTGFSPLHF.

The genes are TRBV6-5 and TRBJ1-5; TRBD1 matches 8 bases. The V gene end was trimmed by 6 bases and the J gene end by 4 bases; junction bases not matched to a gene: 8. Germline V gene data show CDR1 as MNHEY and CDR2 as SVGAGI. CDR3 length: 15 residues. DNA of the CDR3: TGTGCCAGCAGATTCTTTACAGGGGGAAATCAGCCCCAGCATTTT. Translating it yields CASRFFTGGNQPQHF.

The sample holds a few counts of this clone. V gene TRBV6-4 combines with J gene TRBJ2-3, with TRBD2 matching 10 bases. This CDR3 has 16 amino acids. J lost 1 base, V lost 5 bases, and 6 bases had no gene match. Germline values: CDR1 MRHNA, CDR2 SNTAGT. The CDR3 DNA follows: TGTGCCAGCAGTAAGACCGGGACTAGCGGCACAGATACGCAGTATTTT. Protein product: CASSKTGTSGTDTQYF.

J is TRBJ2-5 and V is TRBV5-1, with a tentative D call TRBD1 (7 bases). Germline V gives CDR1 SGHRS, CDR2 YFSETQ. There are 13 residues in the CDR3. V dropped 4 bases and J dropped 5 bases, with 12 bases sitting between them. The chain's CDR3 is CASSQGGRETQYF. DNA for the CDR3: TGCGCCAGCAGCCAGGGGGGTAGGGAGACCCAGTACTTC.

V usage is TRBV7-3 and J usage is TRBJ2-5; TRBD2 agrees at 9 bases. The CDR3 consists of 16 residues. From germline, CDR1 is SGHTA and CDR2 FQGTGA. J lost 4 bases, V lost 2 bases, and 8 bases had no gene match. CDR3 protein: CASSLLSGRGGETQYF. CDR3 bases: TGTGCCAGCAGCTTACTTAGCGGGAGAGGGGGAGAGACCCAGTACTTC.

The rearrangement joins TRBV15 to TRBJ2-6; TRBD2 matches at 10 bases. The trim removed 2 bases at V and 0 bases at J, leaving 7 bases unmatched. The germline V gene encodes CDR1 LNHNV and CDR2 YYDKDF (reference sequence). CDR3 size: 19 residues. CDR3 loop: CATSRKAGGPSSGANVLTF. CDR3 DNA sequence: TGTGCCACCAGCAGAAAAGCGGGAGGGCCCAGCTCTGGGGCCAACGTCCTGACTTTC.

This CDR3 is CASGPRGGREQTQYF. Written as DNA, the CDR3 is TGTGCCAGCGGCCCTCGGGGAGGGAGGGAACAGACCCAGTACTTC. This chain joins TRBV7-8 and TRBJ2-5; 7 bases line up with TRBD2. Per the germline V gene, CDR1 is SGHVS and CDR2 is FQNEAQ. This CDR3 comprises 15 residues. Trimming removed 8 bases from V and 6 bases from J; junction bases left unmatched: 15. The full variable domain, in which reference TRBV7-8 and TRBJ2-5 provide the parts outside the CDR3, is GAGVSQSPRYKVAKRGQDVALRCDPISGHVSLFWYQQALGQGPEFLTYFQNEAQLDKSGLPSDRFFAERPEGSVSTLKIQRTQQEDSAVYLCASGPRGGREQTQYFGPGTRLLVL.

The J gene is TRBJ1-5, the V gene TRBV24-1, with 11 bases that match TRBD1. The junction had 7 bases not matched to a gene; V was cut back by 9 bases and J by 7 bases. This CDR3 has 14 residues. Per germline, CDR1 KGHDR and CDR2 SFDVKD. The CDR3: CATSGQGAGQPQHF. The CDR3 region has the DNA TGTGCCACCTCTGGACAGGGGGCAGGACAGCCCCAGCATTTT.

The chain recombines TRBV7-3 with TRBJ2-3, with unresolved D. Between the trimmed V and J ends, which lost 5 bases and 1 base, there was a span of 4 bases. The CDR3 covers 12 residues. Germline CDR1 reads SGHTA; CDR2 reads FQGTGA. The CDR3 is CASSAGTDTQYF. CDR3 DNA: TGTGCCAGCAGCGCAGGCACAGATACGCAGTATTTT.